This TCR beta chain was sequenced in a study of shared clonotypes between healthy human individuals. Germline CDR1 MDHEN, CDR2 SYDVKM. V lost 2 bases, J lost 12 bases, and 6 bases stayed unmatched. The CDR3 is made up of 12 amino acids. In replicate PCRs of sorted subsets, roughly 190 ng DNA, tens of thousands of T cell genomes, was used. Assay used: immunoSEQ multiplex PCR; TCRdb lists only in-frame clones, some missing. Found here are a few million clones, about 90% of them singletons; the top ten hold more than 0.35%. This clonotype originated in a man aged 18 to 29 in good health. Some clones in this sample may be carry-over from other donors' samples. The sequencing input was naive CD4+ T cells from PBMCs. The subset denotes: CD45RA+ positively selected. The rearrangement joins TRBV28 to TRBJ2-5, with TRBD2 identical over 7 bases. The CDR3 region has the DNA TGTGCCAGCAGTTTAGGGGGAGGGCATAAGTACTTC. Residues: CASSLGGGHKYF.